The 6 T cell receptor beta chains presented below share a single source sample, sequenced in a study of T cell clonality in common variable immunodeficiency. The data were produced by immunoSEQ multiplex PCR, yet TCRdb's version contains in-frame clones alone and is incomplete. Recorded here are fewer than 70,000 clones, none singletons. The specimen sequenced was peripheral blood mononuclear cells. Receptors were obtained from a person between 18 and 75 years old in good health.

This clone was seen ten or more times. The CDR3 end is not reached by the read, which stops 3 residues before it; the germline J gene fills it in. The rearrangement uses TRBV2 and TRBJ1-1, with unresolved D. The CDR3 spans 12 residues. CDR1 is SNHLY, CDR2 FYNNEI, per germline. CDR3 sequence reads: CASSAEVSGAFF. The sequenced part of the CDR3 DNA is TGTGCCAGCAGTGCAGAAGTGAGTGGA.

This clone has ten or more counts. The read gets to within 3 residues of the CDR3 end, and the germline J gene fills in the rest. The chain is built from TRBV7-9 and TRBJ2-7; a possible D gene is TRBD2 (7 bases). V was clipped by 5 bases and J by 2 bases, with 13 bases between them. This CDR3 region has 14 residues. Looked up from germline, CDR1 is SEHNR and CDR2 is FQNEAQ (reference sequence). CDR3 in amino acids: CASSLRRGPYEQYF. Partial CDR3 DNA: TGTGCCAGCAGCCTAAGGCGGGGGCCCTACGAG.

This clone has ten or more counts. The read comes to an end 3 residues before the CDR3 does, leaving the germline J gene to fill in the end. The rearrangement uses TRBV20-1 and TRBJ2-2; a weak D match, TRBD1 (6 bases). Germline assignment: CDR1 DFQATT and CDR2 SNEGSKA (reference sequence). This CDR3 is 12 amino acids long. Trimming cost V 5 bases and J 6 bases, with 10 bases left between them. The CDR3 here is CSAPRGAGELFF. The sequenced part of the CDR3 DNA is TGCAGTGCTCCCAGGGGTGCCGGGGAG.

This clone appeared many times. The CDR3 end lies 3 residues beyond the end of the read and is filled in from the germline J gene. The V and J genes are TRBV11-2 and TRBJ2-2; no reliable D call. This CDR3 has 13 residues. From germline, CDR1 is SGHAT and CDR2 FQNNGV. V was pared by 0 bases and J by 7 bases, with 6 bases between. The DNA read from the CDR3 is TGTGCCAGCAGCTTAGATAGTGTCGGGGAG. Protein product: CASSLDSVGE. The entire CDR3 protein reads CASSLDSVGELFF.

This clone appeared many times. The CDR3 is cut off 3 residues early in the read; its end comes from the germline J gene. The chain has TRBV20-1 and TRBJ2-7; the match to TRBD2 covers 8 bases. Germline V gene lookup returns CDR1 DFQATT and CDR2 SNEGSKA (reference sequence). V was clipped by 1 base and J by 6 bases; unmatched bases: 2. CDR3 size: 12 residues. CDR3 bases read: TGCAGTGCTAGAGGGACTAGCTTCGAG. Amino acid sequence: CSARGTSFE. The CDR3 in its entirety is CSARGTSFEQYF.

There are many counts of this clone. The read halts 3 residues ahead of the CDR3 end, with the missing end drawn from the germline J gene. V and J are TRBV7-2 and TRBJ1-1; D perhaps matches TRBD1 (5 bases). The CDR3 totals 14 residues. Per germline, CDR1 SGHTA and CDR2 FQGNSA. Trimming pared 2 bases from V and 5 bases from J, leaving 12 bases between. The CDR3 bases that were read are TGTGCCAGCAGCTTAATCGCGGGGGGGACTGAA. Protein: CASSLIAGGTE. The entire CDR3 protein reads CASSLIAGGTEAFF.